What follows are 7 T cell receptor beta chains derived from one specimen sequenced in a study of blood T cell repertoires in COVID-19. Generated by immunoSEQ multiplex PCR, the TCRdb table keeps only in-frame clones and is missing some. The table records about 120,000 clones, less than 85% of them present only once. Input material: peripheral blood. These receptors were taken from a man aged 25-45 years with acute or convalescent COVID-19.

The chain is built from TRBV5-1 and TRBJ2-2, with D possibly being TRBD2 (5 bases). V lost 4 bases and J 2 bases, leaving 12 bases between the germline ends. CDR1 and CDR2 from the germline V gene are SGHRS and YFSETQ. This CDR3 is 15 amino acids long. The CDR3 sequence is CASSPRGHNTGELFF. CDR3 DNA sequence: TGCGCCAGCAGCCCCCGCGGGCATAACACCGGGGAGCTGTTTTTT.

This rearrangement joins TRBV6-5 to TRBJ2-7; D may be TRBD1 (6 bases). V lost 6 bases and J lost 4, with 13 bases in between. The germline gives CDR1 MNHEY, CDR2 SVGAGI. The CDR3 is made up of 13 amino acids. The CDR3 sequence: CASRDTGQYEQYF. The CDR3 DNA sequence: TGTGCCAGCAGAGACACAGGGCAATACGAGCAGTACTTC.

Only one count was recorded for this clone. The V and J genes are TRBV5-5 and TRBJ1-1; 8 nucleotides align to TRBD1. V trimming: 8 bases; J trimming: 1 base; junction bases outside the gene matches: 1. The CDR3 is 12 amino acids. CDR1 is SGHKS and CDR2 is YYEKEE in the germline V gene (reference sequence). CDR3 DNA: TGTGCCAGTGGGACAGGGAACACTGAAGCTTTCTTT. Translating gives CASGTGNTEAFF.

This clone showed up just a few times. CDR3 DNA sequence: TGCGCCAGCAGCTTCGGGCAGGGTATAGCCCGAAACTATGGCTACACCTTC. Residues: CASSFGQGIARNYGYTF. The rearrangement links TRBV5-1 to TRBJ1-2, with a possible D match to TRBD1 (5 bases). CDR1 is SGHRS and CDR2 is YFSETQ in the germline V gene. Trimming shortened V by 2 bases and J by 2 bases, and 19 bases separated the two germline ends. The CDR3 covers 17 residues.

In this sample, this clone turned up once. The rearrangement uses TRBV5-5 and TRBJ2-1; TRBD2 matches 7 bases. V shed 4 bases and J 4 bases; nucleotides not matched to a gene: 5. The CDR3 contains 14 residues. Germline values: CDR1 SGHKS, CDR2 YYEKEE (reference sequence). The CDR3 protein is CASSLRLAYNEQFF. The CDR3 DNA reads TGTGCCAGCAGCCTTCGACTAGCTTACAATGAGCAGTTCTTC.

The J gene is TRBJ2-5, the V gene TRBV10-2; 10 bases agree with TRBD1. The CDR3 contains 15 residues. V lost 2 bases and J lost 4; bases outside the gene matches: 4. Germline values: CDR1 WSHSY, CDR2 SAAADI. The CDR3, as DNA: TGCGCCAGCAGTGAGGGGACAGGGGCTGTAGAGACCCAGTACTTC. Residues: CASSEGTGAVETQYF.

This clone was seen a few times. Distinct nucleotide sequences in the sample also encode this CDR3. This CDR3 reads CASSLGGTNEKLFF. The CDR3 region has the DNA TGTGCCAGTAGTCTAGGAGGAACTAATGAAAAACTGTTTTTT. The rearrangement links TRBV19 to TRBJ1-4; D is unresolved. Trimming shortened V by 5 bases and J by 1 base, and 8 bases separated the two germline ends. CDR1 LNHDA and CDR2 SQIVND come from the germline V gene (reference sequence). The CDR3 covers 14 residues. The whole variable domain, filled in from reference TRBV19 and TRBJ1-4, reads DGGITQSPKYLFRKEGQNVTLSCEQNLNHDAMYWYRQDPGQGLRLIYYSQIVNDFQKGDIAEGYSVSREKKESFPLTVTSAQKNPTAFYLCASSLGGTNEKLFFGSGTQLSVL.